These T cell receptor beta chains were read from a single sample in a study of T-cell reconstitution after alpha-beta-depleted transplantation in children. TCRdb used MiXCR to reprocess the PCR reads, holding one entry per CDR3 protein. The data show some 200,000 distinct CDR3 sequences, about 9.2% seen once. Here the sequenced sample was PBMCs from the stem cell graft donor, taken from the stem cell graft. Source of these receptors: a human donor who donated a stem cell graft to a child with acute lymphoblastic leukemia. Each CDR3 is given with its conserved first and last residue. The D gene is left open where the match is weak. Not all rows give a size; the values are once, few, many and, for expanded clones, a class.

V: TRBV27
size: few
D: -
J: TRBJ2-5
CDR3: CASSLSQGSMRTQYF

V: TRBV7-2
size: few
D: -
J: TRBJ2-1
CDR3: CASSFSTVAVNNEQFF

V: TRBV5-1
size: -
D: TRBD1
J: TRBJ2-5
CDR3: CASSSLEQGAGETQYF

V: TRBV30
size: few
D: -
J: TRBJ1-4
CDR3: CAWNGFNEKLFF

V: TRBV11-1
size: many
D: -
J: TRBJ1-6
CDR3: CASSLAPGRLESPLHF

V: TRBV15
size: few
D: -
J: TRBJ2-5
CDR3: CATSKQGGKETQYF

V: TRBV14
size: -
D: -
J: TRBJ2-7
CDR3: CVSSQVSAYEQYF

V: TRBV10-3
size: many
D: -
J: TRBJ1-1
CDR3: CAIRSRDLNTEAFF

V: TRBV5-1
size: many
D: TRBD2
J: TRBJ2-7
CDR3: CASSLEAGGATYEQYF

V: TRBV7-2
size: -
D: TRBD1
J: TRBJ2-3
CDR3: CASSLAPSTGGTDTQYF

V: TRBV7-7
size: -
D: -
J: TRBJ2-2
CDR3: CASSLLYTGELFF